One sample yielded the 14 T cell receptor beta chains listed below, sequenced in a study of blood T cell repertoires in COVID-19. Sequenced by immunoSEQ multiplex PCR; TCRdb stores in-frame clones only, minus some. The data hold fewer than 500,000 clones, with about 85% observed a single time. The source material was PBMCs or T cells enriched from blood (not recorded which). The receptors come from a woman between 18 and 30 years old who had recovered from COVID-19.

This chain joins TRBV18 and TRBJ1-2; TRBD1 might be the D (6 bases). The CDR3 extends over 15 amino acids. The V end lost 1 base, the J end lost 3 bases, and 12 bases lay between the germline ends. Germline V gives CDR1 KGHSH, CDR2 LQKENI. The CDR3 DNA reads as TGTGCCAGCTCACCACTTCGGGGGGCAGACTATGGCTACACCTTC. Amino acid sequence: CASSPLRGADYGYTF.

The chain couples TRBV11-2 to TRBJ1-2; the D gene is possibly TRBD1 (6 bases). The CDR3 loop spans 13 amino acids. V was pared by 3 bases and J by 4 bases, with 9 bases between. Germline V gene lookup returns CDR1 SGHAT and CDR2 FQNNGV. CDR3 nucleotide sequence: TGTGCCAGCAGCTTTACAGGGAGCTATGGCTACACCTTC. The encoded protein is CASSFTGSYGYTF.

The V call is TRBV5-4, the J call TRBJ2-7; the D is unclear. This CDR3 contains 13 residues. Germline values: CDR1 SGHNT, CDR2 YYREEE (reference sequence). V was clipped by 1 base and J by 5 bases, with 10 bases between them. The chain's CDR3 is CASSLPGDDEQYF. The CDR3 DNA reads as TGTGCCAGCAGCTTGCCGGGTGACGACGAGCAGTACTTC.

This clone was seen a handful of times. The chain is built from TRBV9 and TRBJ2-2, with 8 bases lining up with TRBD1. V gave up 4 bases and J gave up 2 bases; unmatched junction bases: 7. The germline CDR1 and CDR2 sequences are SGDLS and YYNGEE. The CDR3 has 16 amino acids. The CDR3 here is CASSPPGGINTGELFF. The CDR3, as DNA: TGTGCCAGCAGCCCCCCAGGGGGCATCAACACCGGGGAGCTGTTTTTT.

Concerning this clone: This CDR3 fails to terminate in the conserved phenylalanine or tryptophan, so it likely reflects a read error. This chain connects TRBV6-5 to TRBJ1-2; a weak D match, TRBD1 (5 bases). The CDR3 totals 13 residues. Trimming cost V 2 bases and J 8 bases, with 12 bases left between them. Germline CDR1 MNHEY, CDR2 SVGAGI. The CDR3 DNA follows: TGTGCCAGCAGTTACGGTGGGGGGGAAGGCTACACCGTC. This sequence encodes CASSYGGGEGYTV.

CDR3 sequence (DNA): TGCAGCGTTGAAGATCAAGCCCAAGAGACCCAGTACTTC. Its translation is CSVEDQAQETQYF. This rearrangement joins TRBV29-1 to TRBJ2-5; D gene unclear. Germline V CDR1 and CDR2: SQVTM, ANQGSEA. V lost 0 bases, J lost 1 base, and 6 bases lay in between. The length of the CDR3 is 13 residues. Based on the CDR3 plus reference TRBV29-1 and TRBJ2-5, the full variable domain is SAVISQKPSRDICQRGTSLTIQCQVDSQVTMMFWYRQQPGQSLTLIATANQGSEATYESGFVIDKFPISRPNLTFSTLTVSNMSPEDSSIYLCSVEDQAQETQYFGPGTRLLVL.

The genes are TRBV11-3 and TRBJ2-2; 10 nucleotides match TRBD1. Unmatched junction bases numbered 9, after V lost 5 bases and J lost 6 bases. There are 16 residues in the CDR3. CDR1 and CDR2 (germline): SGHNT, YENEEA. In DNA, the CDR3 is TGTGCCAGCAGCCGGACAGGGGGTTTTGGGGCCGGGGAGCTGTTTTTT. The encoded protein is CASSRTGGFGAGELFF.

The V and J genes are TRBV2 and TRBJ1-6, with unresolved D. Trimming took off 2 bases at V and 5 bases at J, with 7 bases between the two ends. CDR1 is SNHLY and CDR2 is FYNNEI in the germline V gene. This CDR3 comprises 14 residues. This chain's CDR3 is CASSELLNNSPLHF. CDR3 DNA: TGTGCCAGCAGTGAACTCCTTAATAATTCACCCCTCCACTTT. Filled out from reference TRBV2 and TRBJ1-6, the complete variable domain reads EPEVTQTPSHQVTQMGQEVILRCVPISNHLYFYWYRQILGQKVEFLVSFYNNEISEKSEIFDDQFSVERPDGSNFTLKIRSTKLEDSAMYFCASSELLNNSPLHFGNGTRLTVT.

This chain joins TRBV5-1 and TRBJ1-2; no clear D gene. Looked up from germline, CDR1 is SGHRS and CDR2 is YFSETQ. The CDR3 is made up of 15 amino acids. V was pared by 0 bases and J by 4 bases, with 13 bases between. The CDR3 spells CASSLVPRSTYGYTF. The CDR3 coding sequence is TGCGCCAGCAGCTTGGTTCCCCGGTCTACCTATGGCTACACCTTC.

The J gene is TRBJ2-7, the V gene TRBV19, with TRBD1 matching 8 bases. From germline, CDR1 is LNHDA and CDR2 SQIVND (reference sequence). With V trimmed by 6 bases and J by 3 bases, 16 bases remained unmatched. This CDR3 spans 17 amino acids. CDR3 coding DNA: TGTGCCAGTAGCCATCATGCCACCCAGGGGGCGATCTACGAGCAGTACTTC. Its protein product is CASSHHATQGAIYEQYF.

This clone appeared a single time. The rearrangement joins TRBV7-9 to TRBJ1-4; perhaps TRBD1 as D (6 bases). The V end lost 3 bases, the J end lost 5 bases, and 16 bases lay between the germline ends. Germline V gene sequence: CDR1 SEHNR, CDR2 FQNEAQ (reference sequence). The CDR3 spans 16 residues. CDR3 in DNA: TGTGCCAGCAGCTTCAACAGGGTTAGGGGGAATGAAAAACTGTTTTTT. The encoded protein is CASSFNRVRGNEKLFF.

The rearrangement joins TRBV12-5 to TRBJ1-2, with 7 bases fitting TRBD1. The V and J ends lost 4 bases and 5 bases, in that order; junction bases with no gene match: 13. There are 16 residues in the CDR3. CDR1 and CDR2 from the germline V gene are LGHNT and FRNRAP. This CDR3 reads CASGSTGQNRSYGYTF. CDR3 nucleotide sequence: TGTGCTAGTGGTTCCACGGGACAGAACCGGTCTTATGGCTACACCTTC.

The rearrangement uses TRBV6-5 and TRBJ1-5; maybe TRBD1 (6 bases). V lost 7 bases to trimming and J lost 2 bases, with 15 bases between them. The CDR3 sequence is 15 residues long. From germline, CDR1 is MNHEY and CDR2 SVGAGI. The CDR3 reads CASTFGSGGNQPQHF. The CDR3 DNA reads as TGTGCCAGCACTTTCGGATCAGGGGGCAATCAGCCCCAGCATTTT.

This chain joins TRBV30 and TRBJ1-5, with 8 bases identical to TRBD1. Germline V CDR1 and CDR2: GTSNPN, SVGIG (reference sequence). This CDR3 has 15 amino acids. J lost 3 bases, V lost 2 bases, and 6 bases had no gene match. This chain's CDR3 is CAWSSTGVFNQPQHF. CDR3 nucleotides: TGTGCCTGGAGTTCGACAGGGGTGTTCAATCAGCCCCAGCATTTT.